The source of this T cell receptor beta chain is a study of siplizumab effects on memory and regulatory T cells. This table comes from immunoSEQ multiplex PCR, and its TCRdb copy is limited to in-frame clones, with some not included. The sample yields fewer than 85,000 clones, 87% seen once. The sample taken for sequencing was Tregs sorted from blood. This sequence was found in a human donor in good health.

The CDR3 DNA reads as TGCAGTGCTAGAGATAAAGGGGAGCAGTACTTC. This translates into CSARDKGEQYF. The chain joins TRBV20-1 to TRBJ2-7; the D is unclear. This CDR3 contains 11 residues. CDR1 is DFQATT and CDR2 is SNEGSKA in the germline V gene (reference sequence). V lost 0 bases and J 7 bases, leaving 7 bases between the germline ends.